Listed here are 27 T cell receptor beta chains from one sample, sequenced in a study of tumor-infiltrating lymphocytes in primary liver carcinoma. Total RNA amounting to about 520 ng was the source from which TCR beta cDNA was made with a constant-region primer. Construction of TCR beta libraries relied on three successive nested multiplex PCR rounds employing slightly modified ARM-PCR. The first two PCR rounds used TRBV1-TRBV30 primers with a Cbeta primer, nine to ten cycles each. TCRdb reprocessed the multiplex PCR reads via MiXCR and lists one record per CDR3 protein. The sample holds around 100,000 distinct CDR3 sequences, around two thirds seen once. Investigators took RNA and DNA out together from approximately 22-30 mg of unsorted bulk tissue. What was sequenced was liver tumor tissue from sampling region 2. Subset meaning: tumor region T2, inferior pole. These TCRs come from a woman aged 60-70 years with primary liver carcinoma and hepatitis B virus infection.

On this clonotype itself: A much larger clonotype is one base distant, so this may be a read error. The chain is built from TRBV28 and TRBJ2-5; TRBD2 is a possible D gene (5 bases). The germline gives CDR1 MDHEN, CDR2 SYDVKM. The CDR3 extends over 14 amino acids. Trimming cost V 6 bases and J 7 bases, with 18 bases left between them. The CDR3 bases are TGTGCCAGCAGCCGCGACTATCCTTCGGGGACCCAGTACTTC. Its protein product is CASSRDYPSGTQYF.

As concerns this clonotype: One junction end disagrees with the germline gene, perhaps due to a read error. The rearrangement joins TRBV29-1 to TRBJ2-2; the D gene is possibly TRBD2 (6 bases). CDR3 length: 14 amino acids. CDR1 SQVTM and CDR2 ANQGSEA come from the germline V gene. CDR3 in DNA: TGCAGCGTTGAAGGTACTAGCCGGACCTGGGATCTGTGTTTT. It translates to CSVEGTSRTWDLCF.

On this clonotype: It is likely a read error, because the conserved phenylalanine at the end of the CDR3 is missing. The gene calls are TRBV7-9 and TRBJ1-4, with D possibly matching TRBD1 (5 bases). The CDR3 consists of 17 residues. V was trimmed by 1 base and J by 4 bases, leaving 16 bases between them. Germline assignment: CDR1 SEHNR and CDR2 FQNEAQ (reference sequence). This chain's CDR3 is CASSLGGRAGINEKLFS. The CDR3 bases are TGTGCCAGCAGCTTAGGGGGACGTGCGGGGATTAATGAAAAACTGTTTTCT.

Remarks on this clonotype: Likely a read error: the CDR3 ends without its conserved phenylalanine or tryptophan. The V call is TRBV11-2, the J call TRBJ2-5, with 9 bases matching TRBD2. CDR3 size: 16 residues. Germline V gene sequence: CDR1 SGHAT, CDR2 FQNNGV. This CDR3 reads CASSYFRGSGREAQYS. CDR3 bases: TGTGCCAGCAGCTACTTCCGTGGTAGCGGGAGAGAGGCCCAGTACTCC.

On this clonotype itself: A junction end diverges from the germline sequence, so it may reflect a read error. Written as DNA, the CDR3 is TGTGCCATCAGTTTCCCCGGCAGGGGAGGTGACTACACCTTC. This codes for CAISFPGRGGDYTF. J is TRBJ1-2 and V is TRBV6-6; possible D gene TRBD1, 6 bases. This CDR3 comprises 14 residues. The germline V gene encodes CDR1 MNHNY and CDR2 SVGAGI (reference sequence).

A note on this clonotype: At one boundary the junction diverges from the germline segment, which might be a read error. CDR3 residues: CSVEGGTGERETQYF. CDR3 bases: TGTAGCGTTGAAGGGGGGACAGGGGAACGAGAGACCCAGTATTTC. The chain uses TRBV29-1 and TRBJ2-5, with 10 bases aligning to TRBD1. The CDR3 length is 15 residues. Germline V lookup: CDR1 SQVTM, CDR2 ANQGSEA. The variable domain in full, with the rest retrieved from reference TRBV29-1 and TRBJ2-5, is SAVISQKPSRDICQRGTSLTIQCQVDSQVTMMFWYRQQPGQSLTLIATANQGSEATYESGFVIDKFPISRPNLTFSTLTVSNMSPEDSSIYLCSVEGGTGERETQYFGPGTRLLVL.

There are many counts of this clonotype. The gene calls are TRBV6-1 and TRBJ1-5; D not resolved. The CDR3 totals 13 residues. V lost 0 bases and J 3 bases, leaving 3 bases between the germline ends. Germline V gene lookup returns CDR1 MNHNS and CDR2 SASEGT. The CDR3 reads CASSEASNQPQHF. The CDR3 DNA reads as TGTGCCAGCAGTGAAGCTTCCAATCAGCCCCAGCATTTT.

Turning to this clonotype: Because the CDR3 is missing its conserved closing phenylalanine or tryptophan, this is likely a read error. The chain uses TRBV11-2 and TRBJ2-1, with TRBD2 as a possible D gene (5 bases). The V gene's germline CDR1 is SGHAT and CDR2 FQNNGV. The CDR3 has 14 amino acids. The CDR3 coding sequence is TGTACCAGCAATCCGGACTCGAGGTATAGGGAGCAGTTCATC. This sequence encodes CTSNPDSRYREQFI.

This chain links TRBV11-3 with TRBJ2-1; 9 bases fit TRBD2. The germline V gene encodes CDR1 SGHNT and CDR2 YENEEA. V was clipped by 0 bases and J by 4 bases; unmatched bases: 10. CDR3 length: 18 residues. Here the CDR3 reads CASSLDQGGRADYNEQFF. The CDR3 DNA is TGTGCCAGCAGCTTAGATCAAGGCGGGAGGGCCGATTACAATGAGCAGTTCTTC.

The chain links TRBV6-5 to TRBJ1-5; D may match TRBD1 or TRBD2 (5 bases each). The end of the DNA is better explained by TRBJ2-3, so the J call may be wrong. The CDR3 totals 15 residues. Germline-derived CDR1 and CDR2 are MNHEY and SVGAGI. The CDR3 DNA reads as TGTGCCAGCAGCCCCGGGACCCTTATCGGCCAGCCCCAGTATTTT. The encoded protein is CASSPGTLIGQPQYF.

V is TRBV2 and J is TRBJ1-5, with 8 bases matching TRBD1. Germline CDR1 SNHLY, CDR2 FYNNEI. The CDR3 covers 14 residues. Trimming cost V 6 bases and J 4 bases; bases outside gene matches: 5. The CDR3 DNA reads TGTGCCAGCAGACTACGGACAGGGAATCAGCCCCAGCATTTT. Translated: CASRLRTGNQPQHF.

On this clonotype: This CDR3 fails to terminate in the conserved phenylalanine or tryptophan, so it likely reflects a read error. V gene TRBV7-9 combines with J gene TRBJ2-5, with TRBD2 matching 10 bases. Germline lookup yields CDR1 SEHNR and CDR2 FQNEAQ (reference sequence). The CDR3 consists of 16 residues. The CDR3 nucleotides read TGTGCCAGCAGCTTTATAGCGGGAGGATCGGGAGAGATCCAGTACCTC. It specifies CASSFIAGGSGEIQYL.

This sequence joins TRBV29-1 and TRBJ2-1, with a tentative D call TRBD1 (6 bases). CDR3 length: 12 amino acids. Looked up from germline, CDR1 is SQVTM and CDR2 is ANQGSEA. Trimming stripped 5 bases from V and 10 bases from J, with 15 bases between. CDR3 bases: TGCAGCGTTCAGGACAGCTGCAACGAGCAGTTCTTC. Translation: CSVQDSCNEQFF.

Points on this clonotype: This may be a read error, as it is one base from a much larger clone. The chain recombines TRBV7-8 with TRBJ2-2, with D perhaps TRBD2 (7 bases). Germline CDR1 and CDR2: SGHVS and FQNEAQ. The CDR3 has 16 residues. The CDR3 here is CDSIPGGGGNTGELFF. CDR3 coding DNA: TGTGACAGCATCCCAGGAGGGGGGGGGAACACCGGGGAGCTGTTTTTT.

This clonotype was found a few times. CDR3 protein: CATHATGGSYEQYF. The CDR3 DNA reads TGTGCCACCCACGCGACAGGGGGATCCTACGAGCAGTACTTC. This chain connects TRBV28 to TRBJ2-7; the match to TRBD1 covers 9 bases. Per germline, CDR1 MDHEN and CDR2 SYDVKM. The V and J ends lost 10 bases and 1 base, in that order; junction bases with no gene match: 8. This CDR3 region has 14 residues.

This clonotype has ten or more counts. V and J are TRBV5-4 and TRBJ2-1, with 10 positions matching TRBD1. The CDR3 extends over 15 amino acids. J gave up 6 bases and V 4 bases, and 7 bases lay outside the gene matches. Germline V gene data show CDR1 as SGHNT and CDR2 as YYREEE (reference sequence). CDR3 residues: CASSLGQGETNEQFF. Here the CDR3 DNA reads TGTGCCAGCAGCCTCGGACAGGGGGAAACCAATGAGCAGTTCTTC.

The V and J genes are TRBV11-1 and TRBJ2-1; a weak D match, TRBD2 (5 bases). The J call may be faulty, since TRBJ2-7 better matches the DNA end. The CDR3 sequence is 15 residues long. Germline V gene sequence: CDR1 SGHAT, CDR2 FQDESV (reference sequence). For the CDR3, the DNA is TGTGCCAGCAGCTTAGGAACTAGATGGAAGCTTGAGCAGTACTTC. Protein: CASSLGTRWKLEQYF.

Concerning this clonotype: A junction end diverges from the germline sequence, so it may reflect a read error. The chain couples TRBV12-3 or TRBV12-4 to TRBJ2-1; a possible D gene is TRBD1 (5 bases). The CDR3 loop spans 15 amino acids. Here the CDR3 DNA reads TGTACCAGCAGTTTGGCCCTATCGACAGTCAATGAGCAGTTCTTC. The encoded protein is CTSSLALSTVNEQFF.

Turning to this clonotype: A much larger clone lies a single base off, so this may be a read error. The rearrangement uses TRBV5-6 and TRBJ1-5, with D uncertain. Germline CDR1 and CDR2: SGHDT and YYEEEE. The CDR3 runs 12 residues. Here the CDR3 DNA reads TGTGCCAGCAGCTTTAGAAATCAGGCCCAGCATTTT. It codes for CASSFRNQAQHF. The whole variable domain, filled in from reference TRBV5-6 and TRBJ1-5, reads DAGVTQSPTHLIKTRGQQVTLRCSPKSGHDTVSWYQQALGQGPQFIFQYYEEEERQRGNFPDRFSGHQFPNYSSELNVNALLLGDSALYLCASSFRNQAQHFGDGTRLSIL.

The rearrangement joins TRBV6-6 to TRBJ2-7; D remains unclear. There are 12 residues in the CDR3. The germline V gene has CDR1 MNHNY and CDR2 SVGAGI (reference sequence). This CDR3 reads CDSEANSYEQYF. In DNA form, the CDR3 reads TGTGACTCAGAGGCGAACTCCTACGAGCAGTACTTC.

Concerning this clonotype itself: Mismatch with germline at one junction end may stem from a read error. The chain carries TRBV13 and TRBJ2-1, with 9 bases aligning to TRBD2. The CDR3 sequence is 19 residues long. From germline, CDR1 is PRHDT and CDR2 FYEKMQ (reference sequence). For the CDR3, the DNA is TGTGCCAGCAACTCACGCCCTGATTCTAGCGGGGACTCCTACTATGAGCAGTTCTTC. As protein: CASNSRPDSSGDSYYEQFF.

As regards this clonotype: The CDR3 ends on some other residue instead of the conserved phenylalanine or tryptophan, so this is likely a read error. The DNA is left out, because the CDR3 cannot be placed on it with certainty; the CDR3 is given as TCRdb lists it. CDR3 sequence: CASSLGWINEKLFL. The genes are TRBV11-2 and TRBJ1-4. From germline, CDR1 is SGHAT and CDR2 FQNNGV. The CDR3 extends over 14 residues, inclusive of both ends.

The chain recombines TRBV29-1 with TRBJ2-1; D possibly corresponds to TRBD2 (6 bases). This CDR3 has 16 amino acids. Trimming stripped 2 bases from V and 6 bases from J, with 20 bases between. Germline V CDR1 and CDR2: SQVTM, ANQGSEA. The CDR3 bases are TGCAGCGTTGAAAACCTAGCAGGAGGGGCAGGCAATGAGCAGTTCTTC. This sequence encodes CSVENLAGGAGNEQFF.

In its sample, this clonotype was seen many times. The chain has TRBV5-4 and TRBJ2-5, with D uncertain. Germline CDR1 reads SGHNT; CDR2 reads YYREEE (reference sequence). V was shortened by 0 bases and J by 2 bases, with 11 bases between the two germline ends. The CDR3 contains 15 residues. As DNA, the CDR3 is TGTGCCAGCAGCTTGGGGGGAACCCTTCAAGAGACCCAGTACTTC. Protein sequence: CASSLGGTLQETQYF.

The sample holds a few counts of this clonotype. This chain joins TRBV11-1 and TRBJ2-2; tentative D call: TRBD1 (6 bases). The CDR3 contains 15 residues. Germline V gene sequence: CDR1 SGHAT, CDR2 FQDESV (reference sequence). The V gene lost 6 bases and the J gene lost 3 bases, with 14 bases spanning the gap. The DNA for the CDR3 is TGTGCCAGCAGAGAACAGGGTGTCGACACCGGGGAGCTGTTTTTT. Residues: CASREQGVDTGELFF. Filled out from reference TRBV11-1 and TRBJ2-2, the complete variable domain reads EAEVAQSPRYKITEKSQAVAFWCDPISGHATLYWYRQILGQGPELLVQFQDESVVDDSQLPKDRFSAERLKGVDSTLKIQPAELGDSAMYLCASREQGVDTGELFFGEGSRLTVL.

In the case of this clonotype: It is likely a read error, because the conserved phenylalanine at the end of the CDR3 is missing. The chain has TRBV29-1 and TRBJ2-3; D is undetermined. Germline loops: CDR1 SQVTM, CDR2 ANQGSEA. Trimming cost V 4 bases and J 0 bases, with 5 bases left between them. The CDR3 has 12 residues. The CDR3 sequence is CSVGRSTDTQYL. In nucleotides, the CDR3 is TGCAGCGTTGGAAGGAGCACAGATACGCAGTATCTG.

Of note for this clonotype: At one end, the junction sequence differs from germline, possibly due to a read error. V usage is TRBV11-2 and J usage is TRBJ1-6; perhaps TRBD1 as D (5 bases). The CDR3 is 15 residues long. Germline loops: CDR1 SGHAT, CDR2 FQNNGV. CDR3 nucleotide sequence: TGTACCAGTAGCTTAGAAACAGGAGGCAATACACCCCTCCACTTT. This encodes CTSSLETGGNTPLHF.